Listed below are T cell receptor beta chains from one sample, sequenced in a study of CD8+ T cells in alopecia areata. This table comes from immunoSEQ multiplex PCR, and its TCRdb copy is limited to in-frame clones, with some not included. The table lists around 290,000 clones, 58% of them singletons. This sample comprised CD4+ T cells sorted from blood, obtained at week 24, from a patient treated with tofacitinib. These TCRs come from a human donor with alopecia areata. Each CDR3 is given without its conserved first and last residue.

V gene,J gene,CDR3 protein
TRBV30,TRBJ1-2,AWSVGLQNYGYT
TRBV5-1,TRBJ1-2,ASSLGGNPYGYT
TRBV29-1,TRBJ2-7,SVGWIQGVKYEQY
TRBV29-1,TRBJ1-2,SVTGISNYGYT
TRBV4-1,TRBJ1-2,ASSPRHQRQPNYGYT
TRBV28,TRBJ2-2,ASRRQGFRTGELF
TRBV18,TRBJ2-7,ASSPSVSHYEQY
TRBV7-9,TRBJ2-7,ASSVAGVTYEQY
TRBV30,TRBJ1-5,AWNSGRSNQPQH
TRBV7-2,TRBJ2-1,ASQTSGGFYNEQF
TRBV6-5,TRBJ2-1,ASSYSGREQF
TRBV10-2,TRBJ1-5,ASSPGRGHQPQH
TRBV30,TRBJ1-2,AWSVRRSYGYT
TRBV11-2,TRBJ2-4,ASSLGTGFNLLAKNIQY
TRBV7-2,TRBJ2-1,ASSYGQESSGRQF
TRBV18,TRBJ2-6,ASSPRLSGANVLT
TRBV30,TRBJ1-1,AWSVSGDAF
TRBV9,TRBJ1-1,ASSGRRSEAF
TRBV29-1,TRBJ1-2,SVDPPDRKNYGYT
TRBV9,TRBJ2-5,ASSVRGLLETQY
TRBV28,TRBJ2-5,ASSLQASQY
TRBV28,TRBJ2-3,ASSLPVAGGRTQY
TRBV7-2,TRBJ1-6,ASSLGGTVNSPLH
TRBV30,TRBJ1-1,AFSDMNTEAF
TRBV5-1,TRBJ2-4,ASSLGGTGSLIQY
TRBV5-1,TRBJ1-6,ASSYVDSPLH
TRBV2,TRBJ2-1,ASAGTASNEQF